A selection of T cell receptor beta chains follows, all from one sample in a study of blood T cell repertoires in COVID-19. TCRdb's copy holds only in-frame clones and misses some; the assay was immunoSEQ multiplex PCR. The data contain about 250,000 clones, around 84% of them singletons. Source material: PBMCs or T cells enriched from blood (not recorded which). All receptors come from a man aged 40-49 years who had been exposed to COVID-19. Each CDR3 is given with its conserved first and last residue. D genes are given only for firm matches. Clone size appears in some rows only: once, few, many, or a class for an expanded clone.

d_call,v_call,clone_size,j_call,cdr3_nt,cdr3_aa
TRBD2,TRBV24-1,once,TRBJ2-1,TGTGCCACCAGTCCATCACTAGCGAATGAGCAGTTCTTC,CATSPSLANEQFF
-,TRBV5-1,-,TRBJ2-5,TGCGCCAGCAGCTTAGGGGACCAAGAGACCCAGTACTTC,CASSLGDQETQYF
-,TRBV5-1,-,TRBJ2-1,TGCGCCAGCAGCTTTAGCGGTAGCTCCTACAATGAGCAGTTCTTC,CASSFSGSSYNEQFF
-,TRBV7-9,many,TRBJ1-3,TGTGCCAGCAGCGGGGCAGCTGGAAACACCATATATTTT,CASSGAAGNTIYF
-,TRBV15,-,TRBJ1-1,TGTGCCACCAGCAGAGATCGAATAGGGGCGAAGGATTTT,CATSRDRIGAKDF
-,TRBV30,few,TRBJ1-5,TGTGCCTGGAGTATGGGGCTTAATCAGCCCCAGCATTTT,CAWSMGLNQPQHF
-,TRBV6-5,-,TRBJ1-1,TGTGCCAGCAGGAGTGCGGGGGGTATTGCTGGGGAAGCTTTCTTT,CASRSAGGIAGEAFF
-,TRBV29-1,-,TRBJ2-5,TGCAGCGTTGCCTCCAGCTTCGGAGTCCAAGAGACCCAGTACTTC,CSVASSFGVQETQYF
-,TRBV7-3,-,TRBJ2-7,TGTGCCAGCAGCTTAGGGACTGAGTACGAGCAGTACTTC,CASSLGTEYEQYF
-,TRBV18,-,TRBJ2-1,TGTGCCAGCTCACCGGGGGCAGACAATGAGCAGTTCTTC,CASSPGADNEQFF
-,TRBV18,-,TRBJ1-2,TGTGCCAGCTCACCACTTGACAGGAACTATGGCTACACCTTC,CASSPLDRNYGYTF
-,TRBV6-1,-,TRBJ2-1,TGTGCCAGCAGTGAGGGTCTCGACAATGATGAGCAGTTCTTC,CASSEGLDNDEQFF
TRBD1,TRBV11-3,-,TRBJ2-5,TGTGCCAGCAGCCCCCAGACAGGGTCATTCCAGTACTTC,CASSPQTGSFQYF
TRBD2,TRBV30,-,TRBJ2-3,TGTGCCTGGAGTGTGGGGGGGAGTGAGATTGACACGCAGTATTTT,CAWSVGGSEIDTQYF
-,TRBV2,-,TRBJ2-3,TGTGCCAGCACTACAAGAGGGGGAAATACGCAGTATTTT,CASTTRGGNTQYF
TRBD1,TRBV19,-,TRBJ1-1,TGTGCCAGTAGTACGGGGGACAGCATTAACACTGAAGCTTTCTTT,CASSTGDSINTEAFF
-,TRBV29-1,-,TRBJ1-2,TGCAGCGTTGACGCAGGGGCCGGGGGCTACACCTTC,CSVDAGAGGYTF
-,TRBV6-6,-,TRBJ1-5,TGTGCCAGCAGCAGGTGGCCCCAGCATTTT,CASSRWPQHF
-,TRBV30,-,TRBJ1-1,TGTGCCTGGAGTTACGGAGGGTCTGAAGCTTTCTTT,CAWSYGGSEAFF
-,TRBV3-1/TRBV3-2,-,TRBJ1-1,TGTGCCAGCAGCAGCCTGTCAAACACTGAAGCTTTCTTT,CASSSLSNTEAFF
TRBD2,TRBV7-3,-,TRBJ2-3,TGTGCCAGCAGCTTGGGACTAGGGTTTTCAGATACGCAGTATTTT,CASSLGLGFSDTQYF
-,TRBV12-3/TRBV12-4,-,TRBJ2-2,TGTGCCAGCAATAGCGACGGGGAGCTGTTTTTT,CASNSDGELFF
-,TRBV5-3,-,TRBJ2-5,TGTGCCAGAACCCGAAACAGGGTCGGGCAAGAGACCCAGTACTTC,CARTRNRVGQETQYF
TRBD2,TRBV2,-,TRBJ2-1,TGTGCCAGCAAGGTGTTACTAGCGGACTACAATGAGCAGTTCTTC,CASKVLLADYNEQFF
-,TRBV3-1/TRBV3-2,-,TRBJ2-7,TGTGCCAGCAGCCCCTCGGGGACAACCTACGAGCAGTACTTC,CASSPSGTTYEQYF
-,TRBV27,-,TRBJ2-7,TGTGCCAGCAGCATGGACAGCACCTACGAGCAGTACTTC,CASSMDSTYEQYF
TRBD1,TRBV19,-,TRBJ2-5,TGTGCCAGTAGTATAGGGGCAGGGGGAGAGACCCAGTACTTC,CASSIGAGGETQYF
-,TRBV18,once,TRBJ2-1,TGTGCCAGCTCACCACCACAGACCAATGAGCAGTTCTTC,CASSPPQTNEQFF
TRBD1,TRBV11-3,-,TRBJ2-2,TGTGCCAGCAGCTTTGGGACAGGGGATTTTAGGAGCGGGGAGCTGTTTTTT,CASSFGTGDFRSGELFF
-,TRBV13,-,TRBJ1-2,TGTGCCAGCAGCGCGGGACGGACTCTCGTAGGCTACACCTTC,CASSAGRTLVGYTF
-,TRBV4-1,-,TRBJ2-7,TGCGCCAGCAGCCAAAGGGGGACCGTAGGGGACTACGAGCAGTACTTC,CASSQRGTVGDYEQYF
TRBD2,TRBV7-8,-,TRBJ2-3,TGTGCCAGCAGCGGAGCGGGGAGTGGGGCAGATACGCAGTATTTT,CASSGAGSGADTQYF
-,TRBV30,-,TRBJ2-7,TGTGCCTGGAAGTGGCGGAGCTACGAGCAGTACTTC,CAWKWRSYEQYF
-,TRBV11-3,few,TRBJ2-5,TGTGCCAGCAGCCCTCAACCGGACAGCGAAGAGACCCAGTACTTC,CASSPQPDSEETQYF
TRBD2,TRBV7-3,few,TRBJ2-1,TGTGCCAGCAGCTTAAAGGATCGGGAGGGCCCCTACAATGAGCAGTTCTTC,CASSLKDREGPYNEQFF